The rows below give T cell receptor beta chains drawn from one sample of a study of cytomegalovirus exposure and HLA in healthy donors. Assay: immunoSEQ multiplex PCR; the TCRdb copy retains only in-frame clones and omits some. Of 90,000 to 150,000 clones detected, over 65% appear once; the ten largest clones hold approximately 10%. The sequenced sample was PBMCs. Every receptor here comes from a woman between 50 and 59 years old in good health and CMV-seropositive. Each CDR3 is given with its conserved first and last residue. A D gene is named only where the DNA matches it firmly. The size of a clone is reported for some rows only, either as once, few or many, or as a class for expanded clones.

cdr3_aa: CASSLAPSTGGVTEAFF; cdr3_nt: TGCGCCAGCAGCTTGGCTCCTAGTACAGGGGGTGTCACTGAAGCTTTCTTT; clone_size: NA; j_call: TRBJ1-1; d_call: TRBD1; v_call: TRBV5-1
cdr3_aa: CASNVARATGELFF; cdr3_nt: TGTGCCAGTAATGTGGCGCGGGCTACCGGGGAGCTGTTTTTT; clone_size: NA; j_call: TRBJ2-2; d_call: NA; v_call: TRBV19
cdr3_aa: CASSPKGDSNQPQHF; cdr3_nt: TGTGCCAGCTCACCAAAGGGGGATAGCAATCAGCCCCAGCATTTT; clone_size: NA; j_call: TRBJ1-5; d_call: NA; v_call: TRBV18
cdr3_aa: CASNPRGGEQFF; cdr3_nt: TGTGCCAGCAACCCTAGGGGGGGTGAGCAGTTCTTC; clone_size: NA; j_call: TRBJ2-1; d_call: NA; v_call: TRBV7-2
cdr3_aa: CASSSPGLVRSYEQYF; cdr3_nt: TGTGCCAGCAGTTCCCCGGGACTAGTCCGCTCCTACGAGCAGTACTTC; clone_size: NA; j_call: TRBJ2-7; d_call: TRBD2; v_call: TRBV28
cdr3_aa: CASRKSVSYEQYF; cdr3_nt: TGTGCCAGCAGAAAATCCGTCAGCTACGAGCAGTACTTC; clone_size: few; j_call: TRBJ2-7; d_call: NA; v_call: TRBV6-5
cdr3_aa: CASSLGQLYEQYF; cdr3_nt: TGTGCCAGCAGCTTAGGACAGCTGTACGAGCAGTACTTC; clone_size: NA; j_call: TRBJ2-7; d_call: NA; v_call: TRBV7-2
cdr3_aa: CASSSDSREIEAFF; cdr3_nt: TGTGCCAGCAGCTCCGATTCGAGGGAAATAGAAGCTTTCTTT; clone_size: NA; j_call: TRBJ1-1; d_call: NA; v_call: TRBV7-9
cdr3_aa: CASSPGGSSYNSPLHF; cdr3_nt: TGTGCCAGCAGTCCAGGGGGAAGCTCCTATAATTCACCCCTCCACTTT; clone_size: NA; j_call: TRBJ1-6; d_call: TRBD1; v_call: TRBV27
cdr3_aa: CAWSVKRGATEAFF; cdr3_nt: TGTGCCTGGAGCGTCAAGCGGGGAGCCACTGAAGCTTTCTTT; clone_size: few; j_call: TRBJ1-1; d_call: NA; v_call: TRBV30
cdr3_aa: CASSQQGASNQPQHF; cdr3_nt: TGTGCCAGCAGCCAACAGGGGGCTAGCAATCAGCCCCAGCATTTT; clone_size: NA; j_call: TRBJ1-5; d_call: TRBD1; v_call: TRBV7-8
cdr3_aa: CASSLGTGGAWEKLFF; cdr3_nt: TGCGCCAGCAGCTTGGGGACAGGGGGCGCGTGGGAAAAACTGTTTTTT; clone_size: NA; j_call: TRBJ1-4; d_call: TRBD1; v_call: TRBV5-1
cdr3_aa: CASSRTGPDEKLFF; cdr3_nt: TGTGCCAGTAGTAGGACAGGACCAGATGAAAAACTGTTTTTT; clone_size: NA; j_call: TRBJ1-4; d_call: TRBD1; v_call: TRBV19
cdr3_aa: CASSLGVGGQNEQFF; cdr3_nt: TGTGCCAGCAGCTTAGGGGTGGGGGGGCAGAATGAGCAGTTCTTC; clone_size: NA; j_call: TRBJ2-1; d_call: NA; v_call: TRBV11-2
cdr3_aa: CSVEDRADGGGNNEQFF; cdr3_nt: TGCAGCGTTGAAGATCGTGCAGACGGGGGTGGGAACAATGAGCAGTTCTTC; clone_size: NA; j_call: TRBJ2-1; d_call: NA; v_call: TRBV29-1
cdr3_aa: CASSLNFRLQGAFF; cdr3_nt: TGTGCCAGCAGTTTAAACTTTAGGTTGCAGGGAGCTTTCTTT; clone_size: once; j_call: TRBJ1-1; d_call: NA; v_call: TRBV28
cdr3_aa: CASSLDPGQSNEQFF; cdr3_nt: TGTGCCAGCAGCTTGGATCCGGGACAGAGCAATGAGCAGTTCTTC; clone_size: NA; j_call: TRBJ2-1; d_call: TRBD1; v_call: TRBV5-6
cdr3_aa: CASSQDAASGRNTGELFF; cdr3_nt: TGTGCCAGCAGCCAAGATGCCGCAAGCGGGAGGAACACCGGGGAGCTGTTTTTT; clone_size: few; j_call: TRBJ2-2; d_call: TRBD2; v_call: TRBV4-2
cdr3_aa: CASSLDQGKETQYF; cdr3_nt: TGTGCCAGCAGCTTGGATCAGGGGAAAGAGACCCAGTACTTC; clone_size: NA; j_call: TRBJ2-5; d_call: NA; v_call: TRBV5-4
cdr3_aa: CATSREDRGYEQYF; cdr3_nt: TGTGCCACCAGCAGAGAGGACAGGGGATACGAGCAGTACTTC; clone_size: NA; j_call: TRBJ2-7; d_call: TRBD1; v_call: TRBV15
cdr3_aa: CASSWGTSADTQYF; cdr3_nt: TGTGCCAGCAGCTGGGGGACTAGCGCCGATACGCAGTATTTT; clone_size: NA; j_call: TRBJ2-3; d_call: TRBD2; v_call: TRBV7-2
cdr3_aa: CASSLDDLNNEQFF; cdr3_nt: TGTGCCAGCAGCTTAGACGACTTAAACAATGAGCAGTTCTTC; clone_size: few; j_call: TRBJ2-1; d_call: NA; v_call: TRBV11-3
cdr3_aa: CASSLVPGNTDTQYF; cdr3_nt: TGCGCCAGCAGCTTGGTGCCAGGGAACACAGATACGCAGTATTTT; clone_size: once; j_call: TRBJ2-3; d_call: NA; v_call: TRBV5-1
cdr3_aa: CASSSPALSGTEAFF; cdr3_nt: TGTGCCAGCAGTTCCCCGGCCCTGTCGGGCACTGAAGCTTTCTTT; clone_size: NA; j_call: TRBJ1-1; d_call: NA; v_call: TRBV6-5
cdr3_aa: CSVEGQGAAGYTF; cdr3_nt: TGCAGCGTGGAGGGACAGGGGGCGGCTGGCTACACCTTC; clone_size: NA; j_call: TRBJ1-2; d_call: TRBD1; v_call: TRBV29-1
cdr3_aa: CSVAENSNQPQHF; cdr3_nt: TGCAGCGTTGCGGAGAATAGCAATCAGCCCCAGCATTTT; clone_size: NA; j_call: TRBJ1-5; d_call: NA; v_call: TRBV29-1
cdr3_aa: CASSWDSYTF; cdr3_nt: TGTGCCAGCAGCTGGGACAGCTACACCTTC; clone_size: NA; j_call: TRBJ1-2; d_call: NA; v_call: TRBV7-9
cdr3_aa: CASGIGRLNTEAFF; cdr3_nt: TGTGCCAGCGGAATAGGGAGGTTGAACACTGAAGCTTTCTTT; clone_size: few; j_call: TRBJ1-1; d_call: NA; v_call: TRBV27
cdr3_aa: CASSGVRGNIQYF; cdr3_nt: TGCGCCAGCAGTGGGGTAAGAGGAAACATTCAGTACTTC; clone_size: NA; j_call: TRBJ2-4; d_call: NA; v_call: TRBV10-2
cdr3_aa: CASSLDSGGAAEAFF; cdr3_nt: TGTGCCAGCAGCTTGGACTCAGGGGGCGCGGCTGAAGCTTTCTTT; clone_size: NA; j_call: TRBJ1-1; d_call: TRBD1; v_call: TRBV7-2
cdr3_aa: CASSIRAGAKGEQYF; cdr3_nt: TGTGCCAGTAGTATCCGGGCAGGGGCCAAGGGGGAGCAGTACTTC; clone_size: NA; j_call: TRBJ2-7; d_call: NA; v_call: TRBV19
cdr3_aa: CASSPRIAGGPAGEQYF; cdr3_nt: TGTGCCAGCTCACCAAGGATAGCGGGAGGGCCGGCTGGGGAGCAGTACTTC; clone_size: NA; j_call: TRBJ2-7; d_call: TRBD2; v_call: TRBV18
cdr3_aa: CASSLVAGGYEQYF; cdr3_nt: TGCGCCAGCAGCTTGGTAGCGGGCGGCTACGAGCAGTACTTC; clone_size: NA; j_call: TRBJ2-7; d_call: TRBD2; v_call: TRBV5-1
cdr3_aa: CASSPQTGPDQPQHF; cdr3_nt: TGTGCCAGCTCACCACAAACAGGACCCGATCAGCCCCAGCATTTT; clone_size: NA; j_call: TRBJ1-5; d_call: NA; v_call: TRBV18
cdr3_aa: CASSSSTVNEQFF; cdr3_nt: TGTGCCAGCAGCTCGTCGACAGTTAACGAGCAGTTCTTC; clone_size: once; j_call: TRBJ2-1; d_call: NA; v_call: TRBV5-6
cdr3_aa: CASSLGTGSYEQYF; cdr3_nt: TGTGCCAGCAGCTTAGGGACAGGCTCCTACGAGCAGTACTTC; clone_size: NA; j_call: TRBJ2-7; d_call: TRBD1; v_call: TRBV7-8
cdr3_aa: CASRRGDTQYF; cdr3_nt: TGTGCCAGCAGGAGGGGGGATACGCAGTATTTT; clone_size: few; j_call: TRBJ2-3; d_call: NA; v_call: TRBV6-4
cdr3_aa: CASSGPFRDTVAYEQYF; cdr3_nt: TGTGCCAGCAGTGGCCCCTTCCGGGACACCGTCGCCTACGAGCAGTACTTC; clone_size: NA; j_call: TRBJ2-7; d_call: NA; v_call: TRBV6-1
cdr3_aa: CASRGAGGSSYNEQFF; cdr3_nt: TGTGCCAGTAGGGGAGCGGGGGGGAGCTCCTACAATGAGCAGTTCTTC; clone_size: NA; j_call: TRBJ2-1; d_call: TRBD2; v_call: TRBV19
cdr3_aa: CSVEEEGIGDEQYF; cdr3_nt: TGCAGCGTTGAAGAAGAAGGGATCGGGGACGAGCAGTACTTC; clone_size: few; j_call: TRBJ2-7; d_call: NA; v_call: TRBV29-1